This T cell receptor (beta chain) was sequenced during a study of shared clonotypes between healthy human individuals. Here immunoSEQ multiplex PCR was the method, and the copy in TCRdb shows in-frame clones only, minus some. The sample lists about 650,000 clones, roughly 95% occurring once. With 6 bases removed from V and 7 bases from J, the gap between germline ends came to 13 bases. The CDR3 runs 13 residues. Germline V gene sequence: CDR1 MGHRA, CDR2 YSYEKL. Study-wide points: The represented genetic and exposure-history diversity was limited by the small number of donors.

Naive CD8 cells lacked CD45RO and underwent positive selection for CCR7, leaving out terminally differentiated effector memory CD45RA+ cells. Turning to this clone: The antigen is undetermined.

This sequence joins TRBV4-1 and TRBJ1-5, with D perhaps matching TRBD1 (6 bases). The sample comprised naive CD8+ T cells sorted from blood. This receptor was taken from a young woman in good health. The chain's CDR3 is CASSLGGGQPQHF. CDR3 DNA: TGCGCCAGCAGTCTCGGAGGGGGACAGCCCCAGCATTTT.